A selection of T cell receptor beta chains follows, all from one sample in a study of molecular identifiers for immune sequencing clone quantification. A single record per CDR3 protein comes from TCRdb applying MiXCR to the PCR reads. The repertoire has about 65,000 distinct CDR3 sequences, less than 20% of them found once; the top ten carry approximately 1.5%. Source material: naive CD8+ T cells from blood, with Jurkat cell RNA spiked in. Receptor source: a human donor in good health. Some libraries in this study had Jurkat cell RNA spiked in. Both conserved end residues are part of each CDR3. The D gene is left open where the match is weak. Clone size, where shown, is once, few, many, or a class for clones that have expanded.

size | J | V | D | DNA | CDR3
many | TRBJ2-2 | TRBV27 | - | TGTGCCAGCAGTTTAGGGGAACCCGGGGAGCTGTTTTTT | CASSLGEPGELFF
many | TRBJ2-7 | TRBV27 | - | TGTGCCAGCAGTTTAGGGGTCCGATACGAGCAGTACTTC | CASSLGVRYEQYF
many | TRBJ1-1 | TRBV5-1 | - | TGCGCCAGCAGCTTGAGGGGGGCTGAGAGCACTGAAGCTTTCTTT | CASSLRGAESTEAFF
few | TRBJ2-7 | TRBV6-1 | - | TGTGCCAGCAGTGAGTTCCTGGGTGACGAGCAGTACTTC | CASSEFLGDEQYF
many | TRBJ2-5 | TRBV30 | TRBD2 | TGTGCCTGGAGTGACACTAGCGGGAGGGTGGAGCAAGAGACCCAGTACTTC | CAWSDTSGRVEQETQYF
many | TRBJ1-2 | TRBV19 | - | TGTGCCAGTACCACGCTGGGGGTTGGCGATGGCTACACCTTC | CASTTLGVGDGYTF
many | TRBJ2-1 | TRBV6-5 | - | TGTGCCAGCAGTTACTCGACGGGAGAAGTAGAAAATGAGCAGTTCTTC | CASSYSTGEVENEQFF
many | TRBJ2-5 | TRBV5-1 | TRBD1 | TGCGCCAGCAGCTTGGATGGGACAGCCCAAGAGACCCAGTACTTC | CASSLDGTAQETQYF
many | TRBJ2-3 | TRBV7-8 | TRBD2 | TGTGCCAGCAGCTTAGCCCTAGCGGGAGGTCGATTAGATACGCAGTATTTT | CASSLALAGGRLDTQYF
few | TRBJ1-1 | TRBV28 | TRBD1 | TGTGCCAGCACCCTCGGGGGGACAGGCAACATGAACACTGAAGCTTCCTTT | CASTLGGTGNMNTEASF
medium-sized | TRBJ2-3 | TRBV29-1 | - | TGCAGCGTTGAATTGGTCCTAGGGGATACGCAGTATTTT | CSVELVLGDTQYF
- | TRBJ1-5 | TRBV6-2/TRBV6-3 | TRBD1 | TGTGCCAGCAGTTACTCTTCCGGGACAGGAAAGTGGCCCCAGCATTTT | CASSYSSGTGKWPQHF
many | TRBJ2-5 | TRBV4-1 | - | TGCGCCAGCAGCCAAGATCCGCTAGCTATAGGGACCCAGTACTTC | CASSQDPLAIGTQYF
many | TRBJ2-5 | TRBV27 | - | TGTGCCAGCAGTTTGTACAGCCAAGAGACCCAGTACTTC | CASSLYSQETQYF
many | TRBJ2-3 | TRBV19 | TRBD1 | TGTGCCAGTCGACAGGGGGCTACAGATACGCAGTATTTT | CASRQGATDTQYF
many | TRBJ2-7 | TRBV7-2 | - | TGTGCCAGCAGCTTAGCGCAGGAGGGGGCAGGATCCTACGAGCAGTACTTC | CASSLAQEGAGSYEQYF
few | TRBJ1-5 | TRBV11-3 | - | TGTGCCAGCAGTCACCCGGGAGAGCCCCAGCATTTT | CASSHPGEPQHF
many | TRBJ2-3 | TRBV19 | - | TGTGCCAGTAGTACCGAACACTGGGCAGATACGCAGTATTTT | CASSTEHWADTQYF
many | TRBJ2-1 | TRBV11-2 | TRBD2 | TGTGCCAGCAGAGCCGGGACTAGCGGCAGCTCCTACAATGAGCAGTTCTTC | CASRAGTSGSSYNEQFF
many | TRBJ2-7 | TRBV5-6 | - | TGTGCCAGCTCGAGTCGCTCCTACGAGCAGTACTTC | CASSSRSYEQYF
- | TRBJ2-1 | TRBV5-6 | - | TGTGCCAGCAGCTCCCTTACGTATGAGCAGTTCTTC | CASSSLTYEQFF
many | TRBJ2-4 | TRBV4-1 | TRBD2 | TGCGCCAGCAGCCAAGAAGCTTGGCGGGGGGTAGCCAAAAACATTCAGTACTTC | CASSQEAWRGVAKNIQYF
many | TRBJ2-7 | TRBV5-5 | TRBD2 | TGTGCCAGCAGCGAAGGACTAGCGGTCTACGAGCAGTACTTC | CASSEGLAVYEQYF
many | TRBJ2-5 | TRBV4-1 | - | TGCGCCAGCAGCCAAGATGAGACCGTCGGGGGAGAGACCCAGTACTTC | CASSQDETVGGETQYF
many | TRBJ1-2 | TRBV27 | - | TGTGCCAGCAGTTTAGGTCGGACAGACTATGGCTACACCTTC | CASSLGRTDYGYTF
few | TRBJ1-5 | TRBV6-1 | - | TGTGCCAGCACCTGGGCCCGACAGGTCTTTCCCAATCAGCCCCAGCATTTT | CASTWARQVFPNQPQHF
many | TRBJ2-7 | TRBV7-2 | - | TGTGCCAGCAGCTTGGACTTAACCTACGAGCAGTACTTC | CASSLDLTYEQYF
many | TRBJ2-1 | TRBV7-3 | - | TGTGCCAGCAGCTTAGTGTCCTACAATGAGCAGTTCTTC | CASSLVSYNEQFF
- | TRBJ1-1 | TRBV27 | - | TGTGCCAGCAGTTTCCTGATCCCTTCGCACAGTGAAGCTTTCTTT | CASSFLIPSHSEAFF
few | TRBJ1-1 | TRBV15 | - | TGTGCCACCAGCAGACTTCCCGGCGGCACTGAAGCTTTCTTT | CATSRLPGGTEAFF
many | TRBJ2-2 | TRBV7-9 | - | TGTGCCAGCAGCTTAAACCCGAGCACCGGGGAGCTGTTTTTT | CASSLNPSTGELFF
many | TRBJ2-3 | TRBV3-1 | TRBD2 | TGTGCCAGCAGCCAACCCGGACTAGCGGGATTCACAGATACGCAGTATTTT | CASSQPGLAGFTDTQYF
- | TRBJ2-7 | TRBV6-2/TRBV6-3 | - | TGTGCCAGCAGTTATCGGCGAGGGGACGAGCAGTACTTC | CASSYRRGDEQYF
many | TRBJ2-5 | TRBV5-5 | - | TGTGCCAGCAGCTTGCTGCCCAGATTCAGCGAGACCCAGTACTTC | CASSLLPRFSETQYF
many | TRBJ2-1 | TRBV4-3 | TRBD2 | TGCGCCAGCAGCCAAGATGCCGCGGGAGGGCCGGGGGAGCAGTTCTTC | CASSQDAAGGPGEQFF
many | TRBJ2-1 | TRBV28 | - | TGTGCCAGCAGTTGGAGCGACACGAGCTCCTACAATGAGCAGTTCTTC | CASSWSDTSSYNEQFF
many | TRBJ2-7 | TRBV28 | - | TGTGCCAGCAGTTCCCCCCTAGTCTACGAGCAGTACTTC | CASSSPLVYEQYF
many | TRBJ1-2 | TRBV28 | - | TGTGCCAGCAGTTTTTTGGGCGCAAGTGGCTACACCTTC | CASSFLGASGYTF
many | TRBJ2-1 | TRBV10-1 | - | TGCGCCAGCAGTATTTACCAGGCAACCAATGAGCAGTTCTTC | CASSIYQATNEQFF
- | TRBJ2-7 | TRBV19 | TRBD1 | TGTGCCAGTAGTATAGGGGACAGGGGCTCCTACGAGCAGTACTTC | CASSIGDRGSYEQYF
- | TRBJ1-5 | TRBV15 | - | TGTGCCACCAGCAATAGAGCCGACAGCAATCAGCCCCAGCATTTT | CATSNRADSNQPQHF
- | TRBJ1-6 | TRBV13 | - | TGTGCCAGCAGCCTCCGACAGGTTAATTCACCCCTCCACTTT | CASSLRQVNSPLHF
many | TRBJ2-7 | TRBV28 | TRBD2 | TGTGCCAGCAGTTTACTAGTGCCTAGCGGGAGGGCGGGCGAGCAGTACTTC | CASSLLVPSGRAGEQYF
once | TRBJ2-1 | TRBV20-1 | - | TGCAGTGCTCCCCTAATAAAACCCGGGCAGTTCTTC | CSAPLIKPGQFF
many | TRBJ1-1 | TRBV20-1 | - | TGCAGTGCTAGAGATTCGCAGGCGGGGCGGTTAGGGCATTATGAAGCTTTCTTT | CSARDSQAGRLGHYEAFF
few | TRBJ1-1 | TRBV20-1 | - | TGCAGCCTTGAACTCGACACTGAAGCTTTCTTT | CSLELDTEAFF
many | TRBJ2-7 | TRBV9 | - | TGTGCCAGCAGCCCCTCCTGGGGATACGAGCAGTACTTC | CASSPSWGYEQYF
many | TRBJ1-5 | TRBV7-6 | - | TGTGCCAGCAGCTTGGCTTTTGAGAGCAATCAGCCCCAGCATTTT | CASSLAFESNQPQHF
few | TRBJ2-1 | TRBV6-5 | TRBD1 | TGTGCCAGCAGTCCGGGACAGGGTAACAATGAGCAGTTCTTC | CASSPGQGNNEQFF